Listed below are T cell receptor beta chains from one sample, sequenced in a study of cytomegalovirus exposure and HLA in healthy donors. TCRdb's table, derived via immunoSEQ multiplex PCR, lists solely in-frame clones and lacks some. The sample has around 150,000 clones, around 85% seen once. Sequencing input: PBMCs. These receptor sequences come from a human donor in good health. CDR3s include the opening cysteine and the closing phenylalanine or tryptophan. Fields, in order: CDR3 DNA, CDR3 protein, J gene, D gene, V gene, clone size. D genes are given only for firm matches. Clone size is not always given. Where it is, it says once, few, many or a class for expanded clones.

CDR3 DNA: TGTGCCAGCAGCGTACACGATAGCGGGAACACCGGGGAGCTGTTTTTT
CDR3 protein: CASSVHDSGNTGELFF
J gene: TRBJ2-2
D gene: .
V gene: TRBV7-2
clone size: .

CDR3 DNA: TGTGCCAGCAGCCCCCTCAGGACGAACACCGGGGAGCTGTTTTTT
CDR3 protein: CASSPLRTNTGELFF
J gene: TRBJ2-2
D gene: .
V gene: TRBV6-6
clone size: .

CDR3 DNA: TGCGCCAGCAGTCAATCGAATTCGTCCCGGGACAGGTCCTACGAGCAGTACTTC
CDR3 protein: CASSQSNSSRDRSYEQYF
J gene: TRBJ2-7
D gene: TRBD1
V gene: TRBV23-1
clone size: .

CDR3 DNA: TGTGCCAGTAGTACCGGGACAGCTGCAACTAATGAAAAACTGTTTTTT
CDR3 protein: CASSTGTAATNEKLFF
J gene: TRBJ1-4
D gene: TRBD1
V gene: TRBV19
clone size: .

CDR3 DNA: TGCGCCAGCAGTCCTAGGACTAGCGGGGGGGCCAGTGAGCAGTTCTTC
CDR3 protein: CASSPRTSGGASEQFF
J gene: TRBJ2-1
D gene: TRBD2
V gene: TRBV5-1
clone size: .

CDR3 DNA: TGTGCTAGTGGTCCGGCGGCAGGGATAATCCCATCCCGAGGCTACCCCTTC
CDR3 protein: CASGPAAGIIPSRGYPF
J gene: TRBJ1-2
D gene: .
V gene: TRBV12-5
clone size: .

CDR3 DNA: TGTGCCAGCAGCTTAATGGGACAGGTCGGAAACACCATATATTTT
CDR3 protein: CASSLMGQVGNTIYF
J gene: TRBJ1-3
D gene: TRBD1
V gene: TRBV11-3
clone size: .

CDR3 DNA: TGTGCCAGCAGCTTATATGGGAGGAACACTGAAGCTTTCTTT
CDR3 protein: CASSLYGRNTEAFF
J gene: TRBJ1-1
D gene: .
V gene: TRBV7-9
clone size: .

CDR3 DNA: TGTGCCAGCAGCTTGGCATACAGGGGCCAAGAGACCCAGTACTTC
CDR3 protein: CASSLAYRGQETQYF
J gene: TRBJ2-5
D gene: TRBD1
V gene: TRBV7-8
clone size: .

CDR3 DNA: TGTGCCAGCAGCGTATCACAGGGGGACCACAATGAGCAGTTCTTC
CDR3 protein: CASSVSQGDHNEQFF
J gene: TRBJ2-1
D gene: TRBD1
V gene: TRBV9
clone size: few

CDR3 DNA: TGTGCCAGCTCACGTGCAGCGGGGGAGGGTACTGAAGCTTTCTTT
CDR3 protein: CASSRAAGEGTEAFF
J gene: TRBJ1-1
D gene: .
V gene: TRBV18
clone size: .

CDR3 DNA: TGTGCCAGCAGCAGCGGGACAGGGGGCTTCGAGCAGTACTTC
CDR3 protein: CASSSGTGGFEQYF
J gene: TRBJ2-7
D gene: TRBD1
V gene: TRBV11-2
clone size: .

CDR3 DNA: TGTGCCAGCAGTTACGACAGTAAATACGAGCAGTACTTC
CDR3 protein: CASSYDSKYEQYF
J gene: TRBJ2-7
D gene: .
V gene: TRBV6-6
clone size: .

CDR3 DNA: TGTGCCAGCACCCTAGCGGGGCAAGAGACCCAGTACTTC
CDR3 protein: CASTLAGQETQYF
J gene: TRBJ2-5
D gene: TRBD2
V gene: TRBV5-4
clone size: .

CDR3 DNA: TGCGCCAGCAGCTTGGCCCAGGGATCCATGAACACTGAAGCTTTCTTT
CDR3 protein: CASSLAQGSMNTEAFF
J gene: TRBJ1-1
D gene: .
V gene: TRBV5-1
clone size: once

CDR3 DNA: TGCGCCAGCAGCTTGGCCCTAGCTGAGACCCAGTACTTC
CDR3 protein: CASSLALAETQYF
J gene: TRBJ2-5
D gene: .
V gene: TRBV5-1
clone size: few

CDR3 DNA: TGTGCCAGCAGCGTAGCCCCCGACAGGGAAGTCGGTGAAGCTTTCTTT
CDR3 protein: CASSVAPDREVGEAFF
J gene: TRBJ1-1
D gene: TRBD1
V gene: TRBV9
clone size: .

CDR3 DNA: TGCGCCAGCAGCCCCGGACAGGGGGCAGGAGAGACCCAGTACTTC
CDR3 protein: CASSPGQGAGETQYF
J gene: TRBJ2-5
D gene: TRBD1
V gene: TRBV5-1
clone size: .

CDR3 DNA: TGTGCCAGCAGTAAGATAACAGGGGATCAGCCCCAGCATTTT
CDR3 protein: CASSKITGDQPQHF
J gene: TRBJ1-5
D gene: TRBD1
V gene: TRBV6-7
clone size: .

CDR3 DNA: TGTGCCAGCAGTTCCACGGGACAGGGGGCAGATACGCAGTATTTT
CDR3 protein: CASSSTGQGADTQYF
J gene: TRBJ2-3
D gene: TRBD1
V gene: TRBV6-6
clone size: .

CDR3 DNA: TGTGCCAGCTCACCAGGACAGGTGCACGGGGAGCTGTTTTTT
CDR3 protein: CASSPGQVHGELFF
J gene: TRBJ2-2
D gene: TRBD1
V gene: TRBV18
clone size: .

CDR3 DNA: TGTGCCACCTCTTCGGACTCAACCCAAGAGACCCAGTACTTC
CDR3 protein: CATSSDSTQETQYF
J gene: TRBJ2-5
D gene: .
V gene: TRBV10-3
clone size: .

CDR3 DNA: TGTGCCAGCAGCAGTCGGGGGGCGTCCTATGGCTACACCTTC
CDR3 protein: CASSSRGASYGYTF
J gene: TRBJ1-2
D gene: .
V gene: TRBV5-4
clone size: .

CDR3 DNA: TGTGCCAGTAAAGGACAGGGGGCAAGGGACACTGAAGCTTTCTTT
CDR3 protein: CASKGQGARDTEAFF
J gene: TRBJ1-1
D gene: TRBD1
V gene: TRBV19
clone size: .

CDR3 DNA: TGTGCCAGCACCGAGGGGGTCGGTGGCACTGAAGCTTTCTTT
CDR3 protein: CASTEGVGGTEAFF
J gene: TRBJ1-1
D gene: .
V gene: TRBV6-1
clone size: .

CDR3 DNA: TGTGCCAGCAGCCCAAATCACAGCCCTAACTATGGCTACACCTTC
CDR3 protein: CASSPNHSPNYGYTF
J gene: TRBJ1-2
D gene: .
V gene: TRBV9
clone size: once

CDR3 DNA: TGTGCCAGCTCACCAGCACAGGGTTTAGACTACACCTTC
CDR3 protein: CASSPAQGLDYTF
J gene: TRBJ1-2
D gene: .
V gene: TRBV18
clone size: .

CDR3 DNA: TGCGCCAGCAGCTTGCGTAGCGGGGGTTACGACCAGTACTTC
CDR3 protein: CASSLRSGGYDQYF
J gene: TRBJ2-5
D gene: TRBD2
V gene: TRBV5-1
clone size: .

CDR3 DNA: TGTGCCAGCAGCTTAGGATACGGGGACGAGCAGTACTTC
CDR3 protein: CASSLGYGDEQYF
J gene: TRBJ2-7
D gene: .
V gene: TRBV11-3
clone size: .